A selection of T cell receptor beta chains follows, all from one sample in a study of early T cells in non-severe SARS-CoV-2 infection. TCRdb analysed the 5' RACE reads with MiXCR anew, one entry per CDR3 protein. The sample comprises around 70,000 distinct CDR3 sequences, roughly 10% of which are singletons, and about a sixth rests with the top ten. The starting material was whole blood, obtained at baseline. The origin of the receptors is an adult who was a healthcare worker with PCR-confirmed SARS-CoV-2 infection or an uninfected control (not recorded which). Each CDR3 is given with its conserved first and last residue. A D gene is named only where the DNA matches it firmly. Where a row states a size, it is once, few, many or the class of an expanded clone; other rows omit it.

TRBJ2-2	NA	few	TRBV6-5	CASSFLALMGGELFF	TGTGCCAGCAGTTTCCTAGCGTTAATGGGCGGGGAGCTGTTTTTT
TRBJ2-1	NA	once	TRBV28	CASSPRADNEQFF	TGTGCCAGCAGTCCCCGGGCTGACAATGAGCAGTTCTTC
TRBJ1-3	NA	NA	TRBV28	CASSPYPGSSGNTIYF	TGTGCCAGCAGTCCATACCCGGGAAGCTCTGGAAACACCATATATTTT
TRBJ1-2	TRBD1	many	TRBV7-9	CASSSGTGGFNYGYTF	TGTGCCAGCAGTTCCGGGACAGGGGGTTTTAACTATGGCTACACCTTC
TRBJ2-7	NA	many	TRBV28	CASSLLRDYEQYF	TGTGCCAGCAGTCTTCTCAGAGACTACGAGCAGTACTTC
TRBJ1-2	TRBD1	NA	TRBV4-3	CASSHSLRGQDYGYTF	TGCGCCAGCAGCCATTCCCTTCGGGGACAGGACTATGGCTACACCTTC
TRBJ2-7	NA	NA	TRBV5-1	CASTRDDNEQYF	TGCGCCAGCACCAGGGATGATAACGAGCAGTACTTC
TRBJ2-7	NA	many	TRBV18	CASSPSRDSYEQYF	TGTGCCAGCTCACCCTCCCGAGACTCCTACGAGCAGTACTTC
TRBJ1-5	TRBD1	many	TRBV6-5	CASSSGTGDNRPQHF	TGTGCCAGCAGTTCCGGGACAGGGGACAATCGGCCCCAGCATTTT
TRBJ1-5	NA	many	TRBV6-5	CASSSGAGDSNQPQHF	TGTGCCAGCAGTTCCGGCGCAGGGGATAGCAATCAGCCCCAGCATTTT
TRBJ2-7	NA	many	TRBV16	CASSHYRTSYEQYF	TGTGCCAGCAGCCATTACCGGACCTCCTACGAGCAGTACTTC
TRBJ2-1	NA	few	TRBV5-1	CASSLRGSLLGPYNEQFF	TGCGCCAGCAGCTTGAGGGGGAGCTTACTAGGCCCCTACAATGAGCAGTTCTTC
TRBJ2-1	TRBD2	many	TRBV7-7	CASSPSVLAGADNEQFF	TGTGCCAGCAGCCCGAGCGTTCTAGCGGGAGCAGACAATGAGCAGTTCTTC
TRBJ2-7	TRBD2	few	TRBV28	CASSSRTSAYSYEQYF	TGTGCCAGCAGTTCTCGGACTAGCGCTTACTCCTACGAGCAGTACTTC
TRBJ2-7	TRBD2	few	TRBV11-2	CASSLGSGDGQYF	TGTGCCAGCAGCTTGGGTAGCGGGGACGGGCAGTACTTC
TRBJ1-2	TRBD1	many	TRBV12-3/TRBV12-4	CASSLDDRVNGYTF	TGTGCCAGCAGTTTAGATGACAGGGTAAATGGCTACACCTTC
TRBJ1-2	NA	NA	TRBV12-3/TRBV12-4	CASTGDGFGYTF	TGTGCCAGCACAGGAGATGGTTTCGGCTACACCTTC
TRBJ1-1	NA	NA	TRBV4-2	CASSQTGGRGSTEAFF	TGTGCCAGCAGCCAAACGGGGGGCAGAGGAAGTACTGAAGCTTTCTTT
TRBJ2-2	NA	NA	TRBV20-1	CSAPFLSAGATGELFF	TGCAGTGCCCCTTTCTTGTCGGCAGGGGCCACCGGGGAGCTGTTTTTT
TRBJ2-7	NA	many	TRBV2	CASRIGGTYEQYF	TGTGCCAGCAGGATAGGAGGGACCTACGAGCAGTACTTC